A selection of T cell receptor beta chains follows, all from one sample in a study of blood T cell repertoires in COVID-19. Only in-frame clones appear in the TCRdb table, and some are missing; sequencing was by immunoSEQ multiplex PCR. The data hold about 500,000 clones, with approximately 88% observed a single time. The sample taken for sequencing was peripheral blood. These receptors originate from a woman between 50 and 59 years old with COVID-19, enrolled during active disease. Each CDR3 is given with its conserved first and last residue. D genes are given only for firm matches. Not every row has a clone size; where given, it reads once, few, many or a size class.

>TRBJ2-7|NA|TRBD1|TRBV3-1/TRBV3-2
CASSQGRTGVEQYF
TGTGCCAGCAGCCAAGGGCGGACAGGGGTCGAGCAGTACTTC
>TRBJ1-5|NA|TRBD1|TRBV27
CASSPTGENQPQHF
TGTGCCAGCAGCCCGACAGGGGAGAATCAGCCCCAGCATTTT
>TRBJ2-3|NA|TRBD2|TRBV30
CAWSVLLTGGRARDTQYF
TGTGCCTGGAGTGTACTGTTGACGGGGGGAAGAGCTAGGGATACGCAGTATTTT
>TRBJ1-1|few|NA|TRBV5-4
CASSLASGSGAFF
TGTGCCAGCAGCTTGGCCTCGGGGTCCGGGGCTTTCTTT
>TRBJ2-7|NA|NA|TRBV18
CASSPPSHEQYF
TGTGCCAGCTCACCCCCATCCCACGAGCAGTACTTC
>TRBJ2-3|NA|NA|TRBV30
CAWTSGNTRTDTQYF
TGTGCCTGGACCTCAGGGAACACCCGCACAGATACGCAGTATTTT
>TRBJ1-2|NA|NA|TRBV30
CACLHYYGYTF
TGTGCCTGCCTCCACTACTATGGCTACACCTTC
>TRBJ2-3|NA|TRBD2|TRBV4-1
CASSQAGGGICRSTDTQYF
TGCGCCAGCAGCCAAGCGGGCGGGGGGATCTGTCGCAGCACAGATACGCAGTATTTT
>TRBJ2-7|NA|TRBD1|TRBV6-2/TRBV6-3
CASSPVSGTGGNAYEQYF
TGTGCCAGCAGTCCCGTTTCCGGGACAGGGGGCAACGCCTACGAGCAGTACTTC
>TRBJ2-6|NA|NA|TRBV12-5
CASGLILRGSGANVLTF
TGTGCTAGTGGTTTGATCTTGAGGGGGAGTGGGGCCAACGTCCTGACTTTC
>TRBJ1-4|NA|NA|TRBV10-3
CAISQQGNEKLFF
TGTGCCATCAGCCAACAGGGAAATGAAAAACTGTTTTTT
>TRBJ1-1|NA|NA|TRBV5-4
CASSFGVADTEAFF
TGTGCCAGCAGCTTCGGGGTCGCGGACACTGAAGCTTTCTTT
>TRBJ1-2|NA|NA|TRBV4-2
CASSRYGDRRANYGYTF
TGTGCCAGCAGCCGCTACGGTGACAGGAGAGCTAACTATGGCTACACCTTC
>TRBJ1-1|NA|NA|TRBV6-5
CASSYWPDTVNTEAFF
TGTGCCAGCAGTTACTGGCCAGATACCGTGAACACTGAAGCTTTCTTT
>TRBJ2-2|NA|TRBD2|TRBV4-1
CASSQVPGLAGPTGELFF
TGCGCCAGCAGCCAAGTCCCTGGACTAGCGGGGCCCACCGGGGAGCTGTTTTTT
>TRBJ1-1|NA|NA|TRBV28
CASLENTEAFF
TGTGCCAGCCTAGAGAACACTGAAGCTTTCTTT
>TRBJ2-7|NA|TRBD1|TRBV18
CASSQDRGLYEQYF
TGTGCCAGCTCACAGGACAGGGGGCTGTACGAGCAGTACTTC
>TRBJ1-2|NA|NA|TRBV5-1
CASSLRGGGGYTF
TGCGCCAGCAGCTTAAGAGGAGGTGGTGGCTACACCTTC
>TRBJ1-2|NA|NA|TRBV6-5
CASSYSIYGDYGYTF
TGTGCCAGCAGTTACTCCATATACGGGGACTATGGCTACACCTTC
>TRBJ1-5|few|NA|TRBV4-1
CASSQDPNQPQHF
TGCGCCAGCAGCCAAGATCCGAATCAGCCCCAGCATTTT
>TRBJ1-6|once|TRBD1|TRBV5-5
CASSLQQGMGSPLHF
TGTGCCAGCAGCTTACAACAGGGGATGGGGTCACCCCTCCACTTT
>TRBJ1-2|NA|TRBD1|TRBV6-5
CASRPRIGTGYGYTF
TGTGCCAGCAGGCCCAGGATCGGGACAGGATATGGCTACACCTTC
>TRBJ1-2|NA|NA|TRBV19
CASSIGDNYGYTF
TGTGCCAGTAGTATAGGAGATAACTATGGCTACACCTTC
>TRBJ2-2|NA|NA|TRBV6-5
CASSYRTGELFF
TGTGCCAGCAGTTATAGAACCGGGGAGCTGTTTTTT